A single sample gave rise to the 14 T cell receptor beta chains below, sequenced in a study of spatial heterogeneity in lung cancer. Time point here: sample taken at primary tumor resection. In TCRdb, the 5' RACE reads were re-called with MiXCR into one record per CDR3 protein. This table holds some 23,000 distinct CDR3 sequences, 7% found once. Sample: PBMCs, taken at surgery. These receptors all come from a male donor with early-stage non-small cell lung cancer.

CDR3 coding DNA: TGTGCCAGCAGACTAATTAGCAATCAGCCCCAGCATTTT. It is translated as CASRLISNQPQHF. The chain recombines TRBV28 with TRBJ1-5; D uncertain. The CDR3 consists of 13 residues. The germline V gene has CDR1 MDHEN and CDR2 SYDVKM. V lost 6 bases, J lost 0 bases, and 6 bases lay in between.

This clonotype was seen more than once but under ten times. The chain links TRBV7-3 to TRBJ2-1, with 11 bases fitting TRBD2. Germline V gene sequence: CDR1 SGHTA, CDR2 FQGTGA. V lost 4 bases and J lost 6; bases outside the gene matches: 5. The CDR3 extends over 15 amino acids. The CDR3 sequence: CASSSGSGRANEQFF. The CDR3 coding sequence is TGTGCCAGCAGCTCCGGTAGCGGGAGGGCCAATGAGCAGTTCTTC.

The chain has TRBV28 and TRBJ1-1; the D is unclear. Germline V gene lookup returns CDR1 MDHEN and CDR2 SYDVKM. CDR3 length equals 15 residues. The V end was cut by 8 bases, the J end by 5 bases, with 21 bases between. Here the CDR3 reads CASLPERKRRTEAFF. In nucleotides, the CDR3 is TGTGCCAGCCTTCCTGAGAGGAAGAGAAGGACTGAAGCTTTCTTT. Full variable domain (outside the CDR3, taken from reference TRBV28 and TRBJ1-1): DVKVTQSSRYLVKRTGEKVFLECVQDMDHENMFWYRQDPGLGLRLIYFSYDVKMKEKGDIPEGYSVSREKKERFSLILESASTNQTSMYLCASLPERKRRTEAFFGQGTRLTVV.

In this sample, this clonotype turned up many times. This chain uses TRBV7-7 with TRBJ2-1, with 10 bases aligning to TRBD1. Germline-derived CDR1 and CDR2 are SSHAT and FNYEAQ (reference sequence). After removal of 5 bases from V and 5 bases from J, the junction contained 6 bases not matched to a gene. CDR3 size: 15 residues. The CDR3 bases are TGTGCCAGCAGCCTTGGGACAGGGGTTCACAATGAGCAGTTCTTC. Amino acids: CASSLGTGVHNEQFF.

This clonotype was picked up many times. This chain connects TRBV3-1 to TRBJ2-6; D unclear. V was clipped by 2 bases and J by 0 bases, with 8 bases between them. The length of the CDR3 is 16 residues. The V gene's germline CDR1 is LGHDT and CDR2 YNNKEL (reference sequence). The CDR3 region is CASSQRRASGANVLTF. CDR3 in DNA: TGTGCCAGCAGCCAAAGAAGAGCCTCTGGGGCCAACGTCCTGACTTTC.

This clonotype was found many times. V gene TRBV9 combines with J gene TRBJ1-2; 7 bases agree with TRBD1. The CDR3 runs 15 residues. Germline V gene lookup returns CDR1 SGDLS and CDR2 YYNGEE. Losses at the gene ends were 3 bases for V and 4 bases for J; bases not matched to a gene: 9. CDR3 sequence: CASSAQGRIGYGYTF. For the CDR3, the DNA is TGTGCCAGCAGCGCACAGGGGCGGATCGGCTATGGCTACACCTTC. The full variable domain, completed using reference TRBV9 and TRBJ1-2, is DSGVTQTPKHLITATGQRVTLRCSPRSGDLSVYWYQQSLDQGLQFLIQYYNGEERAKGNILERFSAQQFPDLHSELNLSSLELGDSALYFCASSAQGRIGYGYTFGSGTRLTVV.

This clonotype was detected many times. This rearrangement joins TRBV27 to TRBJ2-1; 12 nucleotides line up with TRBD2. This CDR3 is 19 amino acids long. The germline gives CDR1 MNHEY, CDR2 SMNVEV (reference sequence). The ends lost 7 bases at V and 6 bases at J; junction bases unmatched: 19. The DNA for the CDR3 is TGTGCCAGCAAAAGGACGGGGACGCCGGGACTAGCGGGCCTCAATGAGCAGTTCTTC. This sequence encodes CASKRTGTPGLAGLNEQFF.

This clonotype is deemed medium-sized. The chain combines TRBV20-1 with TRBJ2-7; D is uncertain. V lost 6 bases and J lost 1, with 16 bases in between. CDR1 is DFQATT and CDR2 is SNEGSKA in the germline V gene (reference sequence). The CDR3 has 14 residues. As DNA, the CDR3 is TGCAGTGCCCCGCAGCAACGCGCTTCCTACGAGCAGTACTTC. This encodes CSAPQQRASYEQYF.

This clonotype was picked up a small number of times. Here the CDR3 DNA reads TGCAGTGCTAGTCCCCCCGGGGGCACTGAAGCTTTCTTT. Translation: CSASPPGGTEAFF. This sequence joins TRBV20-1 and TRBJ1-1, with D perhaps TRBD1 (5 bases). Germline values: CDR1 DFQATT, CDR2 SNEGSKA (reference sequence). The CDR3 extends over 13 amino acids. V lost 3 bases and J 4 bases, leaving 12 bases between the germline ends.

There are many counts of this clonotype. The rearrangement joins TRBV2 to TRBJ2-1, with D possibly called TRBD1 or TRBD2 (6 bases each). The V gene lost 6 bases and the J gene lost 0 bases, with 15 bases spanning the gap. Germline CDR1 reads SNHLY; CDR2 reads FYNNEI. The CDR3 contains 16 residues. CDR3 sequence reads: CASSPGRGHSYNEQFF. In nucleotides, the CDR3 is TGTGCCAGCAGCCCGGGACGGGGGCACTCCTACAATGAGCAGTTCTTC.

Many counts were recorded for this clonotype. The chain is built from TRBV20-1 and TRBJ2-7, with TRBD2 matching over 7 bases. In germline, CDR1 is DFQATT, CDR2 SNEGSKA (reference sequence). This CDR3 comprises 15 residues. The ends lost 1 base at V and 2 bases at J; junction bases unmatched: 8. CDR3 loop: CSARGQLARTYEQYF. Here the CDR3 DNA reads TGCAGTGCTAGAGGCCAACTAGCGAGAACCTACGAGCAGTACTTC.

In DNA form, the CDR3 reads TGTGCCAGCAGCCAAGGTGAAAATTATGAGCAGTTCTTC. It is translated as CASSQGENYEQFF. The V gene is TRBV4-2, the J gene TRBJ2-1; the D is unclear. The CDR3 loop spans 13 amino acids. The V gene's germline CDR1 is LGHNA and CDR2 YNFKEQ. V lost 1 base and J lost 8, with 9 bases in between.

This clonotype has at least ten counts. The rearrangement uses TRBV27 and TRBJ1-1; D not resolved. V was clipped by 3 bases and J by 1 base, with 18 bases between them. Germline CDR1 and CDR2: MNHEY and SMNVEV (reference sequence). The CDR3 sequence is 17 residues long. The DNA of the CDR3 is TGTGCCAGCAGTTTGTCCCCGTTCACGGCAGGGAACACTGAAGCTTTCTTT. This gives the protein CASSLSPFTAGNTEAFF.

The sample holds many counts of this clonotype. The CDR3 sequence: CASSEYPKGVLLGAFEDYEQYV. For the CDR3, the DNA is TGTGCCAGCAGTGAATATCCCAAAGGGGTGCTTTTGGGGGCGTTCGAGGACTACGAGCAGTACGTC. The chain is built from TRBV25-1 and TRBJ2-7, with D perhaps TRBD1 (6 bases). The germline V gene has CDR1 MGHDK and CDR2 SYGVNS. This CDR3 has 22 amino acids. V was trimmed by 0 bases and J by 3 bases, leaving 33 bases between them.